Presented here are 21 T cell receptor beta chains from one specimen sequenced in a study of shared clonotypes between healthy human individuals. The table came from immunoSEQ multiplex PCR; TCRdb's copy has only in-frame clones and leaves some out. The sample lists approximately 1.5 million clones, approximately 98.5% occurring once. The sequenced material came from naive CD4+ T cells sorted from blood. Subset indicated: CD45RA+ positively selected. The receptor set was obtained from a man between 25 and 39 years old in good health.

The rearrangement links TRBV6-1 to TRBJ1-5; 10 bases are a match to TRBD1. Trimming removed 4 bases from V and 7 bases from J; junction bases left unmatched: 4. This CDR3 is 14 amino acids long. Per germline, CDR1 MNHNS and CDR2 SASEGT. The CDR3 region is CASSGGQGRQPQHF. In DNA form, the CDR3 reads TGTGCCAGCAGTGGGGGACAGGGGAGGCAGCCCCAGCATTTT.

J is TRBJ2-4 and V is TRBV29-1, with 9 positions matching TRBD2. After removal of 4 bases from V and 0 bases from J, the junction contained 4 bases not matched to a gene. The germline V gene encodes CDR1 SQVTM and CDR2 ANQGSEA. The CDR3 is made up of 15 amino acids. The CDR3 protein is CSVGLAGRAKNIQYF. In DNA, the CDR3 is TGCAGCGTTGGGCTAGCGGGACGAGCCAAAAACATTCAGTACTTC.

The chain uses TRBV6-5 and TRBJ1-3; TRBD1 is a possible D gene (6 bases). There are 16 residues in the CDR3. In germline, CDR1 is MNHEY, CDR2 SVGAGI. The germline V and J ends were trimmed by 2 bases and 4 bases, with 15 bases remaining between them. CDR3 nucleotides: TGTGCCAGCAGTTACGGGGGACATATGAGAGGAAACACCATATATTTT. Protein sequence: CASSYGGHMRGNTIYF.

This clone has a single count. At the DNA level, this CDR3 is encoded by other sequences in the same sample as well. The chain combines TRBV18 with TRBJ2-1; 11 bases match TRBD2. The CDR3 length is 15 residues. Trimming at V came to 3 bases and at J to 8 bases, leaving 6 bases not matched to a gene. CDR1 is KGHSH, CDR2 LQKENI, per germline. The CDR3 protein is CASSPGLAGGYEQFF. DNA of the CDR3: TGTGCCAGCTCACCTGGACTAGCGGGTGGATATGAGCAGTTCTTC.

V is TRBV14 and J is TRBJ1-2; D is undetermined. V lost 1 base and J 1 base, leaving 7 bases between the germline ends. Per germline, CDR1 SGHDN and CDR2 FVKESK. The CDR3 is made up of 14 amino acids. DNA for the CDR3: TGTGCCAGCAGCCAAGTAGGGCTTAACTATGGCTACACCTTC. Protein product: CASSQVGLNYGYTF.

The rearrangement links TRBV10-3 to TRBJ2-3, with TRBD2 matching over 14 bases. Germline values: CDR1 ENHRY, CDR2 SYGVKD. The CDR3 totals 19 residues. J lost 5 bases, V lost 6 bases, and 16 bases had no gene match. The CDR3 region is CAISPGTSGSTPRGDTQYF. For the CDR3, the DNA is TGTGCCATCAGCCCCGGGACTAGCGGGAGTACCCCAAGGGGAGATACGCAGTATTTT.

The gene calls are TRBV7-8 and TRBJ2-7; no reliable D call. From germline, CDR1 is SGHVS and CDR2 FQNEAQ. The CDR3 is made up of 15 amino acids. V was trimmed by 5 bases and J by 0 bases, leaving 14 bases between them. This CDR3 is CASSQSRLSSYEQYF. The CDR3 DNA follows: TGTGCCAGCAGCCAAAGCAGACTGAGCTCCTACGAGCAGTACTTC.

In this sample, this clone turned up once. The chain couples TRBV5-6 to TRBJ2-2; D is possibly TRBD1 or TRBD2 (5 bases each). The germline V gene has CDR1 SGHDT and CDR2 YYEEEE. The length of the CDR3 is 17 residues. The V end was cut by 5 bases, the J end by 3 bases, with 20 bases between. CDR3 sequence (DNA): TGTGCCAGCAGAGACTTCGCCGAGGGGACCTACACCGGGGAGCTGTTTTTT. Protein sequence: CASRDFAEGTYTGELFF.

The V gene is TRBV7-8, the J gene TRBJ2-5; D remains unclear. This CDR3 is 13 amino acids long. Looked up from germline, CDR1 is SGHVS and CDR2 is FQNEAQ. Between the trimmed V and J ends, which lost 3 bases and 5 bases, there was a span of 10 bases. CDR3 region: CASSFGVWETQYF. For the CDR3, the DNA is TGTGCCAGCAGCTTTGGGGTCTGGGAGACCCAGTACTTC.

This chain joins TRBV25-1 and TRBJ2-2; 7 bases are a match to TRBD1. CDR3 size: 14 residues. CDR1 and CDR2 (germline): MGHDK, SYGVNS. The ends lost 7 bases at V and 6 bases at J; junction bases unmatched: 8. The CDR3, as DNA: TGTGCCAGCAAACCTACAGGGGTACCCGGGGAGCTGTTTTTT. It specifies CASKPTGVPGELFF.

DNA of the CDR3: TGTGCCAGCAGCCCCATAAGGAACAGGGAACCCACTGAAGCTTTCTTT. Translating it yields CASSPIRNREPTEAFF. This rearrangement joins TRBV11-2 to TRBJ1-1; D might be TRBD1 (6 bases). The CDR3 extends over 16 amino acids. Germline CDR1 reads SGHAT; CDR2 reads FQNNGV. V shed 5 bases and J shed 4 bases, with 20 bases lying between them.

The V and J genes are TRBV5-1 and TRBJ2-3; possibly TRBD2 for D (6 bases). V was pared by 2 bases and J by 2 bases, with 12 bases between. The V gene's germline CDR1 is SGHRS and CDR2 YFSETQ. The CDR3 has 15 residues. CDR3 in DNA: TGCGCCAGCAGCTTCCGGGCGGGAAACACAGATACGCAGTATTTT. Its protein is CASSFRAGNTDTQYF.

The chain joins TRBV4-1 to TRBJ2-5; TRBD1 might be the D (5 bases). V was trimmed by 0 bases and J by 2 bases, leaving 16 bases between them. The germline V gene encodes CDR1 MGHRA and CDR2 YSYEKL. The CDR3 totals 17 residues. This CDR3 is CASSQEGANLKQETQYF. In DNA, the CDR3 is TGCGCCAGCAGCCAAGAAGGGGCTAACCTAAAGCAAGAGACCCAGTACTTC.

The chain is built from TRBV11-2 and TRBJ1-1; D remains unclear. Germline CDR1 reads SGHAT; CDR2 reads FQNNGV. There are 15 residues in the CDR3. V was pared by 1 base and J by 0 bases, with 9 bases between. The CDR3: CASSLVLTVNTEAFF. CDR3 bases: TGTGCCAGCAGCTTAGTGTTGACGGTGAACACTGAAGCTTTCTTT.

This clone was seen a single time. This chain uses TRBV6-1 with TRBJ2-5; D not resolved. Per the germline V gene, CDR1 is MNHNS and CDR2 is SASEGT. V was trimmed by 4 bases and J by 11 bases, leaving 11 bases between them. The CDR3 is 11 amino acids. The DNA for the CDR3 is TGTGCCAGCAGTGGGTTATTCCGTCAGTACTTC. As protein: CASSGLFRQYF.

The J gene is TRBJ2-7, the V gene TRBV10-2; no clear D gene. With 6 bases removed from V and 0 bases from J, the gap between germline ends came to 12 bases. The CDR3 is 14 residues long. CDR1 is WSHSY and CDR2 is SAAADI in the germline V gene. CDR3 nucleotides: TGCGCCAGCAGGGTCCGTCAACCCTCCTACGAGCAGTACTTC. This sequence encodes CASRVRQPSYEQYF.

The V call is TRBV13, the J call TRBJ2-7; TRBD1 might be the D (6 bases). Germline loops: CDR1 PRHDT, CDR2 FYEKMQ (reference sequence). The length of the CDR3 is 14 residues. V was shortened by 5 bases and J by 9 bases, with 20 bases between the two germline ends. The DNA of the CDR3 is TGTGCCAGCAGCCCGAGGGGACACGGCGACGGGCAGTACTTC. Translation: CASSPRGHGDGQYF.

The V gene is TRBV5-8, the J gene TRBJ1-4; the D is unclear. V was pared by 0 bases and J by 2 bases, with 2 bases between. CDR3 length: 13 residues. CDR1 and CDR2 from the germline V gene are SGHTS and YDEGEE. The DNA for the CDR3 is TGTGCCAGCAGCTTGGATACTAATGAAAAACTGTTTTTT. Its protein is CASSLDTNEKLFF.

The chain couples TRBV7-8 to TRBJ2-7; 9 bases agree with TRBD2. The CDR3 extends over 16 amino acids. The junction had 5 bases not matched to a gene; V was cut back by 0 bases and J by 2 bases. The germline V gene encodes CDR1 SGHVS and CDR2 FQNEAQ. CDR3 DNA sequence: TGTGCCAGCAGCTTAGCAAAAAAGCGGGGGGCCTACGAGCAGTACTTC. This sequence encodes CASSLAKKRGAYEQYF.

V gene TRBV13 combines with J gene TRBJ2-7, with 13 bases matching TRBD2. V was clipped by 1 base and J by 3 bases; unmatched bases: 6. This CDR3 region has 17 residues. Germline CDR1 PRHDT, CDR2 FYEKMQ (reference sequence). CDR3 loop: CASSLESGLAGDYEQYF. The CDR3 DNA is TGTGCCAGCAGCTTAGAGTCAGGACTAGCGGGGGACTACGAGCAGTACTTC. Supplemented by reference TRBV13 and TRBJ2-7, the full variable domain reads AAGVIQSPRHLIKEKRETATLKCYPIPRHDTVYWYQQGPGQDPQFLISFYEKMQSDKGSIPDRFSAQQFSDYHSELNMSSLELGDSALYFCASSLESGLAGDYEQYFGPGTRLTVT.

The chain couples TRBV2 to TRBJ2-1; 7 bases agree with TRBD1. Germline-derived CDR1 and CDR2 are SNHLY and FYNNEI. The CDR3 has 14 amino acids. J was trimmed by 4 bases and V by 5 bases; bases with no gene match: 5. The chain's CDR3 is CASSWDSTYNEQFF. CDR3 nucleotide sequence: TGTGCCAGCAGTTGGGACAGCACTTACAATGAGCAGTTCTTC.